These T cell receptor beta chains were read from a single sample in a study of cytomegalovirus exposure and HLA in healthy donors. Method: immunoSEQ multiplex PCR; TCRdb's copy keeps in-frame clones and lacks some. This sample carries 150,000 to 200,000 clones, roughly 81% of them seen once, and the ten largest clones take 2% to 2.5%. The sample was PBMCs. Source of these receptors: a man between 18 and 35 years old in good health and CMV-seropositive. Both conserved end residues are part of each CDR3. D genes are given only for firm matches. Size is omitted from some rows. Given values are once, few, many or a class for expanded clones.

v_gene	abundance	j_gene	d_gene	CDR3aa	CDR3nt
TRBV6-6	.	TRBJ1-2	.	CASTDGGWYGYTF	TGTGCCAGCACCGACGGGGGTTGGTATGGCTACACCTTC
TRBV4-1	few	TRBJ1-6	.	CASSQASPGNLYNSPLHF	TGCGCCAGCAGCCAAGCCAGCCCAGGGAACCTCTATAATTCACCCCTCCACTTT
TRBV11-2	.	TRBJ1-4	.	CASSSQEKLFF	TGTGCCAGCAGCTCCCAGGAAAAACTGTTTTTT
TRBV5-6	.	TRBJ1-1	TRBD1	CASSPPPGTENTEAFF	TGTGCCAGCAGCCCACCCCCCGGGACAGAGAACACTGAAGCTTTCTTT
TRBV5-1	once	TRBJ1-2	.	CASSAGNYGYTF	TGCGCCAGCAGTGCAGGGAACTATGGCTACACCTTC
TRBV6-5	.	TRBJ2-1	.	CASSYSSTNYNEQFF	TGTGCCAGCAGTTACTCGTCGACTAACTACAATGAGCAGTTCTTC
TRBV25-1	.	TRBJ2-5	TRBD1	CASSEPGTAQETQYF	TGTGCCAGCAGTGAACCGGGGACAGCCCAAGAGACCCAGTACTTC
TRBV9	few	TRBJ1-4	.	CASSVEQGSNEKLFF	TGTGCCAGCAGCGTAGAACAGGGATCTAATGAAAAACTGTTTTTT
TRBV10-3	.	TRBJ1-5	TRBD1	CAIAQGAPGQPQHF	TGTGCCATCGCACAGGGGGCGCCGGGACAGCCCCAGCATTTT
TRBV5-6	.	TRBJ1-2	.	CASSRLQVKVGNYGYTF	TGTGCCAGCAGCAGATTACAGGTGAAAGTCGGTAACTATGGCTACACCTTC
TRBV2	.	TRBJ1-6	.	CASSRPGGNSPLHF	TGTGCCAGCAGTAGACCGGGAGGTAATTCACCCCTCCACTTT
TRBV4-1	.	TRBJ1-5	.	CASSQKPLIDDQPQHF	TGCGCCAGCAGCCAAAAACCACTTATAGATGATCAGCCCCAGCATTTT
TRBV19	.	TRBJ1-5	.	CASSLKAENQPQHF	TGTGCCAGTAGTTTAAAGGCGGAGAATCAGCCCCAGCATTTT
TRBV2	.	TRBJ2-5	TRBD2	CASSEGTSGGARLGETQYF	TGTGCCAGCAGTGAAGGGACTAGCGGGGGGGCCCGGCTCGGGGAGACCCAGTACTTC
TRBV2	.	TRBJ2-7	TRBD1	CASTGTDGYEQYF	TGTGCCAGTACCGGGACAGATGGCTACGAGCAGTACTTC
TRBV4-1	.	TRBJ2-3	TRBD2	CASSRQGLAGVTDTQYF	TGCGCCAGCAGCCGTCAAGGGCTAGCGGGGGTCACAGATACGCAGTATTTT
TRBV18	once	TRBJ1-2	TRBD1	CASSSRDRSRYGYTF	TGTGCCAGCTCATCCCGGGACAGGTCTCGCTATGGCTACACCTTC
TRBV9	.	TRBJ2-1	TRBD2	CASSYGEGEQFF	TGTGCCAGCAGCTATGGGGAGGGTGAGCAGTTCTTC
TRBV11-2	few	TRBJ1-3	.	CASSLDIINSGNTIYF	TGTGCCAGCAGCTTAGATATTATAAACTCTGGAAACACCATATATTTT
TRBV29-1	few	TRBJ2-7	TRBD1	CSVEVSGGSYEQYF	TGCAGCGTTGAGGTCTCAGGGGGTTCCTACGAGCAGTACTTC
TRBV18	.	TRBJ2-1	.	CASSPSPHEQFF	TGTGCCAGCTCACCGAGTCCGCATGAGCAGTTCTTC
TRBV5-1	.	TRBJ2-3	.	CASSFSSTDTQYF	TGCGCCAGCAGCTTCAGTAGCACAGATACGCAGTATTTT
TRBV10-3	.	TRBJ2-2	TRBD1	CAIMPGTGVTGELFF	TGTGCCATCATGCCCGGGACAGGGGTTACCGGGGAGCTGTTTTTT
TRBV11-2	.	TRBJ2-1	TRBD1	CASSLRGQGGDEQFF	TGTGCCAGCAGCTTAAGAGGACAGGGTGGCGATGAGCAGTTCTTC
TRBV9	.	TRBJ2-7	TRBD1	CASSSTGQGLGEQYF	TGTGCCAGCAGCAGCACAGGACAGGGTCTGGGCGAGCAGTACTTC
TRBV5-1	.	TRBJ2-3	.	CASSLLTPSTDTQYF	TGCGCCAGCAGCCTTCTGACTCCTAGCACAGATACGCAGTATTTT
TRBV4-1	once	TRBJ2-4	TRBD1	CASSQTDRAAENIQYF	TGCGCCAGCAGCCAAACGGACAGGGCCGCCGAAAACATTCAGTACTTC
TRBV19	.	TRBJ1-6	TRBD1	CASRDRLASSYNSPLHF	TGTGCCAGTCGGGACAGGTTGGCTAGCTCCTATAATTCACCCCTCCACTTT
TRBV2	.	TRBJ2-7	TRBD2	CASSERLAGLYEQYF	TGTGCCAGCAGTGAGCGCCTAGCGGGGCTCTACGAGCAGTACTTC
TRBV6-4	once	TRBJ1-2	.	CASSPLGGDNYGYTF	TGTGCCAGCAGTCCCCTGGGGGGTGACAACTATGGCTACACCTTC
TRBV4-1	.	TRBJ2-5	TRBD2	CASSPQGLAGQYQETQYF	TGCGCCAGCAGCCCGCAGGGACTAGCGGGGCAGTACCAAGAGACCCAGTACTTC
TRBV5-4	.	TRBJ1-1	TRBD1	CASSLRQGGLGTEAFF	TGTGCCAGCAGCTTGAGACAGGGAGGACTGGGAACTGAAGCTTTCTTT
TRBV27	.	TRBJ1-6	.	CASSLRTGSSYNSPLHF	TGTGCCAGCAGTTTGAGGACGGGAAGCTCCTATAATTCACCCCTCCACTTT
TRBV2	.	TRBJ1-5	.	CAIREGDQPQHF	TGTGCCATAAGGGAGGGCGATCAGCCCCAGCATTTT
TRBV2	.	TRBJ2-3	.	CASSATRSTDTQYF	TGTGCCAGCAGTGCGACTCGAAGCACAGATACGCAGTATTTT
TRBV4-1	.	TRBJ1-4	.	CASSQTRAVVNEKLFF	TGCGCCAGCAGCCAAACCAGGGCCGTGGTAAATGAAAAACTGTTTTTT
TRBV5-4	.	TRBJ1-6	TRBD1	CASSLAGQGTPLHF	TGTGCCAGCAGCTTGGCGGGACAGGGGACGCCCCTCCACTTT
TRBV7-8	.	TRBJ2-7	TRBD1	CASSFQGAREQYF	TGTGCCAGCAGCTTCCAGGGGGCGAGAGAGCAGTACTTC
TRBV7-8	once	TRBJ1-3	.	CASSLGEQVIGNTIYF	TGTGCCAGCAGCTTAGGAGAACAGGTGATTGGAAACACCATATATTTT
TRBV5-1	.	TRBJ2-4	.	CASSLGFENIQYF	TGCGCCAGCAGCTTGGGGTTCGAGAACATTCAGTACTTC
TRBV7-9	.	TRBJ2-7	.	CASSVGGLSYEQYF	TGTGCCAGCAGCGTCGGGGGACTCTCCTACGAGCAGTACTTC
TRBV9	.	TRBJ2-6	TRBD1	CASQGARANVLTF	TGTGCCAGTCAGGGGGCTAGGGCCAACGTCCTGACTTTC
TRBV9	.	TRBJ1-2	TRBD1	CASSEAGTGDGYTF	TGTGCCAGCAGCGAGGCCGGGACAGGGGACGGCTACACCTTC
TRBV7-6	few	TRBJ2-7	.	CASSLFTQGSTEQYF	TGTGCCAGCAGCTTATTTACGCAGGGGTCGACCGAGCAGTACTTC
TRBV9	.	TRBJ1-2	.	CASSETGGYGYTF	TGTGCCAGCAGCGAGACGGGGGGCTATGGCTACACCTTC
TRBV9	.	TRBJ1-1	.	CASSVYGGADTEAFF	TGTGCCAGCAGCGTATATGGGGGGGCCGACACTGAAGCTTTCTTT
TRBV13	.	TRBJ1-6	.	CASRDTRRGSPLHF	TGTGCCAGCAGGGATACACGACGAGGTTCACCCCTCCACTTT
TRBV9	.	TRBJ2-1	.	CASSPTDLSYNEQFF	TGTGCCAGCAGCCCCACAGACCTCTCCTACAATGAGCAGTTCTTC
TRBV5-4	.	TRBJ1-1	TRBD1	CASSLAGTGGTEAFF	TGTGCCAGCAGCCTAGCCGGGACAGGGGGCACTGAAGCTTTCTTT
TRBV5-4	.	TRBJ2-7	TRBD2	CASSRGPSGVAYEQYF	TGTGCCAGCAGCCGTGGCCCTAGCGGGGTCGCTTACGAGCAGTACTTC
TRBV9	.	TRBJ2-7	TRBD1	CASSSPQGTEQYF	TGTGCCAGCAGCTCACCACAGGGGACAGAGCAGTACTTC